This T cell receptor beta chain derives from a study of control samples from healthy donors and cancer patients. Only in-frame clones appear in the TCRdb table, and some are missing; sequencing was by immunoSEQ multiplex PCR. Of about 170,000 clones listed, 90% to 95% were seen once; the top ten hold around 1.3%. This CDR3 has 16 amino acids. V shed 4 bases and J 4 bases; nucleotides not matched to a gene: 12. Per germline, CDR1 LNHDA and CDR2 SQIVND (reference sequence). The sequenced sample consisted of blood. The gene calls are TRBV19 and TRBJ2-7, with TRBD2 matching 8 bases. The TCR originated in a woman aged 18-35 years in good health. The CDR3 nucleotides are TGTGCCAGTAGTAAGTCCACCGGAGCTAGCGGGTACGAGCAGTACTTC. Protein sequence: CASSKSTGASGYEQYF.